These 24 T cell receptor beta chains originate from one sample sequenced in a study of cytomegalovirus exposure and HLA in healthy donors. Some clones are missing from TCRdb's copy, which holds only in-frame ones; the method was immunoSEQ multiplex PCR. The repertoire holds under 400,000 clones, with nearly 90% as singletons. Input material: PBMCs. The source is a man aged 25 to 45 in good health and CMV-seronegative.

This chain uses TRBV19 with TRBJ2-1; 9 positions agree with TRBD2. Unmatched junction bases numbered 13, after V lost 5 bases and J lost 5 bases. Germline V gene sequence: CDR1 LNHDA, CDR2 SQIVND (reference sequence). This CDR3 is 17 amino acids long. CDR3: CASSVVSSGARNNEQFF. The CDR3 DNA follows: TGTGCCAGTAGTGTTGTGTCTAGCGGGGCCAGGAACAATGAGCAGTTCTTC.

The CDR3, as DNA: TGTGCCAGCAGCTCCCCGGGACATAACACCGGGGAGCTGTTTTTT. Its translation: CASSSPGHNTGELFF. The chain joins TRBV5-4 to TRBJ2-2, with a possible D match to TRBD1 (6 bases). The CDR3 loop spans 15 amino acids. Trimming cost V 3 bases and J 2 bases, with 11 bases left between them. Germline loops: CDR1 SGHNT, CDR2 YYREEE (reference sequence).

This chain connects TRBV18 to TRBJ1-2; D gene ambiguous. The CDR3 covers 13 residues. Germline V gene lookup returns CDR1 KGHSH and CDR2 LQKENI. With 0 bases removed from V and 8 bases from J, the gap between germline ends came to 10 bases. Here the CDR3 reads CASSPPGRVGYTF. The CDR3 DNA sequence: TGTGCCAGCTCACCACCTGGCCGGGTAGGCTACACCTTC.

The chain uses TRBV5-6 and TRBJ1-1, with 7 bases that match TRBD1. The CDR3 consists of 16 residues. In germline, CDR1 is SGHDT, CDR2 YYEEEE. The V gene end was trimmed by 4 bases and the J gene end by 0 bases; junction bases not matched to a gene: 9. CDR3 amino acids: CASSPLQGSMNTEAFF. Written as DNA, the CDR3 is TGTGCCAGCAGCCCCCTACAGGGGAGCATGAACACTGAAGCTTTCTTT.

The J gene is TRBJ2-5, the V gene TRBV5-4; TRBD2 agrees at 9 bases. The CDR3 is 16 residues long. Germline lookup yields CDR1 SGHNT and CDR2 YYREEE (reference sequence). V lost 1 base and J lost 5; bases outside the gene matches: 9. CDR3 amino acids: CASSLLGSGGTETQYF. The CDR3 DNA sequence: TGTGCCAGCAGCTTGTTGGGTAGCGGGGGCACGGAGACCCAGTACTTC.

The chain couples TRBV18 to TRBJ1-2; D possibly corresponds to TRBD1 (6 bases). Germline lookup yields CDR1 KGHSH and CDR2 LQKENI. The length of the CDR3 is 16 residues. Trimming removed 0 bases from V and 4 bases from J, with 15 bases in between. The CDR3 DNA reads TGTGCCAGCTCACCACCGGAGTTTAGCAGGGGCTATGGCTACACCTTC. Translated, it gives CASSPPEFSRGYGYTF.

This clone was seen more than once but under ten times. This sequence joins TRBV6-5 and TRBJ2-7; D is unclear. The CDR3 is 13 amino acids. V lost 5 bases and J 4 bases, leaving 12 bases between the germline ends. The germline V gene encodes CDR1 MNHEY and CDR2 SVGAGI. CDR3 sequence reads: CASSELVRYEQYF. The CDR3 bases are TGTGCCAGCAGTGAATTGGTCAGATACGAGCAGTACTTC.

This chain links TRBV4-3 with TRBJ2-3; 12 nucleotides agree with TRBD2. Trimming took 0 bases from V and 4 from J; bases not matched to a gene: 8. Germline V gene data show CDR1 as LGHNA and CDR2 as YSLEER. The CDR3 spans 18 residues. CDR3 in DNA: TGCGCCAGCAGCCAAGAACTAGCGGGGGGCCTTTTTGCAGATACGCAGTATTTT. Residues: CASSQELAGGLFADTQYF.

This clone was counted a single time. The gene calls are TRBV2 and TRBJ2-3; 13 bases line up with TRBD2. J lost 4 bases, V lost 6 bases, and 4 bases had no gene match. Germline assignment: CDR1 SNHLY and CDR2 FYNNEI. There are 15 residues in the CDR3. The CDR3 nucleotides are TGTGCCAGCAGACCACTAGCGGGGGGGGCAGATACGCAGTATTTT. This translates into CASRPLAGGADTQYF. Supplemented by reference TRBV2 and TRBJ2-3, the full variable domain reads EPEVTQTPSHQVTQMGQEVILRCVPISNHLYFYWYRQILGQKVEFLVSFYNNEISEKSEIFDDQFSVERPDGSNFTLKIRSTKLEDSAMYFCASRPLAGGADTQYFGPGTRLTVL.

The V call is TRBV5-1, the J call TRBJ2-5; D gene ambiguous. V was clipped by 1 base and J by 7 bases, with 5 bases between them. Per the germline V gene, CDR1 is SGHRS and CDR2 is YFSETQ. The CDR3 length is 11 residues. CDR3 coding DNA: TGCGCCAGCAGCTTGTACGGGACCCAGTACTTC. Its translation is CASSLYGTQYF.

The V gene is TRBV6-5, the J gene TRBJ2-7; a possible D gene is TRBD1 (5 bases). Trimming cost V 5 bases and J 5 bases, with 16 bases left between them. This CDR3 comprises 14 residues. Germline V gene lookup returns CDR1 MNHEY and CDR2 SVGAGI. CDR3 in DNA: TGTGCCAGCAGTCTGACAGCCGCCCATCACGAGCAGTACTTC. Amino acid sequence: CASSLTAAHHEQYF.

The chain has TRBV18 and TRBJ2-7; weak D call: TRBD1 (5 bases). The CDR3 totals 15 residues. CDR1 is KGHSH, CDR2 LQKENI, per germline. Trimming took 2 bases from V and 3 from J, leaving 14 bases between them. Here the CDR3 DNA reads TGTGCCAGCTCACCAGGGCTCCAGGGCGGCTACGAGCAGTACTTC. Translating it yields CASSPGLQGGYEQYF.

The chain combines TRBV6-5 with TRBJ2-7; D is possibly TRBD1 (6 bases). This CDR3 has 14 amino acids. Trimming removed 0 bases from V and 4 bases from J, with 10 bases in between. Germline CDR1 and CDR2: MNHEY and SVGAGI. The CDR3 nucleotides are TGTGCCAGCAGTTACTCACAGGGTGTATACGAGCAGTACTTC. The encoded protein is CASSYSQGVYEQYF.

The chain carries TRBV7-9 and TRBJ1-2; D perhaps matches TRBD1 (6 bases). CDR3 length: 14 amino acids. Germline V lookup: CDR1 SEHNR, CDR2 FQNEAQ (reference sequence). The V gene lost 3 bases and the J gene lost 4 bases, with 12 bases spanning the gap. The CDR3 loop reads CASSLRTDPYGYTF. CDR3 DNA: TGTGCCAGCAGCTTGCGGACAGATCCCTATGGCTACACCTTC.

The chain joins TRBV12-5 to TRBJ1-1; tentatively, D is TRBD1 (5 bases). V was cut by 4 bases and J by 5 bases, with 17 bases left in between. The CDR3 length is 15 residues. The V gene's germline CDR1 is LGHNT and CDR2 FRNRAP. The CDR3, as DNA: TGTGCTAGTGGTTCCCACCGGGGGGGAGGTACTGAAGCTTTCTTT. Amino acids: CASGSHRGGGTEAFF.

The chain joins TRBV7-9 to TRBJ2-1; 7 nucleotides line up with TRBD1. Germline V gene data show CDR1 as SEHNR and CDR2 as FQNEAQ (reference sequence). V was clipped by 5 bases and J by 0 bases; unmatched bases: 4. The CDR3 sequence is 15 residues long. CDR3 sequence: CASSRRQGSYNEQFF. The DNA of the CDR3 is TGTGCCAGCAGCCGACGACAGGGCTCCTACAATGAGCAGTTCTTC.

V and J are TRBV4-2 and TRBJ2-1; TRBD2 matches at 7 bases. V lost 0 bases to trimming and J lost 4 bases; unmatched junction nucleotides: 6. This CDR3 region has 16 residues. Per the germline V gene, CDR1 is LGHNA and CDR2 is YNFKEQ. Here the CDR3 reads CASSQDMSGAYNEQFF. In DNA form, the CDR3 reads TGTGCCAGCAGCCAAGATATGAGCGGGGCTTACAATGAGCAGTTCTTC.

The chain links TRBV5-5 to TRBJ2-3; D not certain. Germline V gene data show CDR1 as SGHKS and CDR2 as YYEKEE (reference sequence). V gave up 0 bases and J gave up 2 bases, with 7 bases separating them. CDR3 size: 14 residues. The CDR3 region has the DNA TGTGCCAGCAGCTTGGACAGAGCCACAGATACGCAGTATTTT. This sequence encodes CASSLDRATDTQYF.

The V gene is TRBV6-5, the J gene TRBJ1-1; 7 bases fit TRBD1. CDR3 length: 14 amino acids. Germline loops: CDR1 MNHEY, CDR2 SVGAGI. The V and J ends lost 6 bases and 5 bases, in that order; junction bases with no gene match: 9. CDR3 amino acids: CASRYTGEVTEAFF. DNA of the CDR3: TGTGCCAGCAGATATACAGGGGAGGTAACTGAAGCTTTCTTT.

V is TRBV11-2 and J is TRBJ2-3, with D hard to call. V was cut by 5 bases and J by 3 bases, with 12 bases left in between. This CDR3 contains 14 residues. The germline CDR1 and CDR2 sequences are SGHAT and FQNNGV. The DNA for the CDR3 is TGTGCCAGCAGCATAGGGCAGACAACAGATACGCAGTATTTT. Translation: CASSIGQTTDTQYF. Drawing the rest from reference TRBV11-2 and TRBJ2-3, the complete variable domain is EAGVAQSPRYKIIEKRQSVAFWCNPISGHATLYWYQQILGQGPKLLIQFQNNGVVDDSQLPKDRFSAERLKGVDSTLKIQPAKLEDSAVYLCASSIGQTTDTQYFGPGTRLTVL.

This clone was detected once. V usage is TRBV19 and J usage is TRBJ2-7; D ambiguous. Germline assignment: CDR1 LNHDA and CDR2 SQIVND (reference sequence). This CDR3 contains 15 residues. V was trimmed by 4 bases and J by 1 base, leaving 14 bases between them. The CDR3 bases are TGTGCCAGTAGTACTACCCTAGGCCCTTCCTACGAGCAGTACTTC. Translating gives CASSTTLGPSYEQYF.

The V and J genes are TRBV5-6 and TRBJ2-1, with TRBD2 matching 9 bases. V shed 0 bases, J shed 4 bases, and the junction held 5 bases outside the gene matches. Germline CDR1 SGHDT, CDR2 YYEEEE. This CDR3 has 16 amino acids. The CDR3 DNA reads TGTGCCAGCAGCTTGGGCGGGGGGGCGATTTACAATGAGCAGTTCTTC. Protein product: CASSLGGGAIYNEQFF.

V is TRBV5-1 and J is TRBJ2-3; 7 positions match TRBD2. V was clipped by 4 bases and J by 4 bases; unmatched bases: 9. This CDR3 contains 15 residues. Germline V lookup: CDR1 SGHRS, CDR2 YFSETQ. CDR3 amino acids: CASSPGGGLSDTQYF. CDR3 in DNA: TGCGCCAGCAGCCCGGGGGGAGGGCTGTCAGATACGCAGTATTTT.

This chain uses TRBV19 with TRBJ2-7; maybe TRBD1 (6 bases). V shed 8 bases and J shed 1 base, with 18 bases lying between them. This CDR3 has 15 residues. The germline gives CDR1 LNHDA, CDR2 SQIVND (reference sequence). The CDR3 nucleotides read TGTGCCAGTGCAAAAGGGACACCGATGTCCTACGAGCAGTACTTC. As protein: CASAKGTPMSYEQYF.